One sample yielded the 29 T cell receptor beta chains listed below, sequenced in a study of blood T cells in healthy people across ages. A sample-barcoded 5' primer and a J-beta primer mix were used in a second PCR of roughly 6 to 12 cycles. TCRdb used MiXCR to reprocess the 5' RACE reads, holding one entry per CDR3 protein. This sample has fewer than 750,000 distinct CDR3 sequences; roughly 48% occur once, and the top ten carry just under 25%. Sequences were obtained from blood. Receptor source: a man older than 75 in good health.

The rearrangement links TRBV6-2 or TRBV6-3 to TRBJ2-5; a possible D gene is TRBD2 (6 bases). The J call may be in error: the DNA end matches TRBJ2-7 better. The CDR3 length is 13 residues. CDR1 MNHEY and CDR2 SVGEGT come from the germline V gene. For the CDR3, the DNA is TGTGCCAGCAGGGACTCGGGGGACGACGAGCAGTACTTC. It specifies CASRDSGDDEQYF.

In its sample, this clonotype was seen once. The chain carries TRBV10-3 and TRBJ2-4; a possible D gene is TRBD2 (6 bases). The better agreement between TRBJ2-7 and the DNA end casts doubt on the J call. This CDR3 contains 13 residues. Germline assignment: CDR1 ENHRY and CDR2 SYGVKD. The CDR3 nucleotides are TGTGCCATCAGTGAGTTGGAGGAGGGCGAGCAGTACTTC. Its translation: CAISELEEGEQYF.

The genes are TRBV11-1 and TRBJ2-1; D tentatively reads TRBD1 or TRBD2 (5 bases each). The germline V and J ends were trimmed by 2 bases and 6 bases, with 20 bases remaining between them. The CDR3 sequence is 17 residues long. Germline lookup yields CDR1 SGHAT and CDR2 FQDESV (reference sequence). CDR3 nucleotide sequence: TGTGCCAGCAGCTTACGGGGCGGGCGGCGGGCCCTCAATGAGCAGTTCTTC. Its protein product is CASSLRGGRRALNEQFF.

This clonotype was seen a handful of times. The CDR3 protein is CSAGTSGKQETQYF. DNA for the CDR3: TGCAGTGCTGGAACTAGCGGGAAACAAGAGACCCAGTACTTC. The genes are TRBV20-1 and TRBJ2-5; 10 nucleotides agree with TRBD2. Germline-derived CDR1 and CDR2 are DFQATT and SNEGSKA (reference sequence). The CDR3 has 14 residues. V lost 5 bases and J lost 2; bases outside the gene matches: 5.

This clonotype was counted only a few times. V gene TRBV5-6 combines with J gene TRBJ1-4; D ambiguous. Germline V gene sequence: CDR1 SGHDT, CDR2 YYEEEE. The CDR3 consists of 16 residues. The germline V and J ends were trimmed by 0 bases and 6 bases, with 15 bases remaining between them. The CDR3 spells CASSLARRATDEKLFF. The DNA of the CDR3 is TGTGCCAGCAGCTTGGCTCGTCGGGCCACGGATGAAAAACTGTTTTTT.

This clonotype was observed a few times. The V and J genes are TRBV20-1 and TRBJ2-3, with D possibly TRBD1 on 6 matching bases. This CDR3 is built from 16 residues. The V end lost 1 base, the J end lost 0 bases, and 14 bases lay between the germline ends. Germline CDR1 and CDR2: DFQATT and SNEGSKA (reference sequence). Written as DNA, the CDR3 is TGCAGTGCTAGAGTAGGCTGGGACACTAGCACAGATACGCAGTATTTT. It yields the protein CSARVGWDTSTDTQYF.

This chain connects TRBV20-1 to TRBJ1-5, with D unclear. CDR1 is DFQATT, CDR2 SNEGSKA, per germline (reference sequence). The germline V and J ends were trimmed by 3 bases and 8 bases, with 17 bases remaining between them. CDR3 length: 14 residues. DNA of the CDR3: TGCAGTGCTAGGCGGCAGGAGGCAAGGGAGCCCCAGCATTTT. This gives the protein CSARRQEAREPQHF.

The J gene is TRBJ2-3, the V gene TRBV5-1; 8 bases are shared with TRBD2. The V gene end was trimmed by 0 bases and the J gene end by 2 bases; junction bases not matched to a gene: 14. Germline V CDR1 and CDR2: SGHRS, YFSETQ. CDR3 length equals 19 residues. The CDR3 region is CASSLGEIRTSGFTDTQYF. The CDR3 bases are TGCGCCAGCAGCTTGGGGGAAATTCGAACTAGCGGCTTCACAGATACGCAGTATTTT.

This clonotype was seen many times. This rearrangement joins TRBV6-6 to TRBJ1-1; D is ambiguous. This CDR3 contains 15 residues. Between the trimmed V and J ends, which lost 3 bases and 0 bases, there was a span of 11 bases. Germline-derived CDR1 and CDR2 are MNHNY and SVGAGI (reference sequence). The CDR3 DNA follows: TGTGCCAGCAGTTATTCGGGTCAATTGAACACTGAAGCTTTCTTT. Its protein product is CASSYSGQLNTEAFF.

The chain uses TRBV6-5 and TRBJ2-1, with a weak D call TRBD2 (6 bases). Germline assignment: CDR1 MNHEY and CDR2 SVGAGI. The CDR3 is 20 amino acids. Trimming pared 0 bases from V and 0 bases from J, leaving 21 bases between. DNA for the CDR3: TGTGCCAGCAGTTACTCGAGGCTAGCGTACCGTTCGAGCTCCTACAATGAGCAGTTCTTC. This sequence encodes CASSYSRLAYRSSSYNEQFF.

This chain links TRBV20-1 with TRBJ2-7, with TRBD2 matching over 8 bases. The V gene end was trimmed by 3 bases and the J gene end by 0 bases; junction bases not matched to a gene: 7. Germline V gives CDR1 DFQATT, CDR2 SNEGSKA (reference sequence). CDR3 length: 15 amino acids. CDR3 in amino acids: CSASSSGFFSYEQYF. DNA of the CDR3: TGCAGTGCTAGTTCTAGCGGGTTTTTCTCCTACGAGCAGTACTTC.

The chain links TRBV20-1 to TRBJ1-2, with 9 bases aligning to TRBD1. The CDR3 has 14 amino acids. From germline, CDR1 is DFQATT and CDR2 SNEGSKA (reference sequence). V was clipped by 6 bases and J by 9 bases; unmatched bases: 14. The CDR3: CSAVPGQGSGRYTF. The CDR3 DNA reads TGCAGTGCCGTCCCGGGACAGGGTTCGGGTCGCTACACCTTC.

In this sample, this clonotype turned up many times. The gene calls are TRBV7-9 and TRBJ2-5, with D tentatively TRBD1 (6 bases). With 2 bases removed from V and 2 bases from J, the gap between germline ends came to 12 bases. The CDR3 totals 15 residues. The germline V gene has CDR1 SEHNR and CDR2 FQNEAQ (reference sequence). DNA for the CDR3: TGTGCCAGCAGCTTAAGCGGCCAGGGGCAAGAGACCCAGTACTTC. Encoded protein: CASSLSGQGQETQYF.

This clonotype appeared a few times. The chain uses TRBV2 and TRBJ2-3; D call uncertain. Trimming pared 6 bases from V and 4 bases from J, leaving 17 bases between. This CDR3 region has 15 residues. From germline, CDR1 is SNHLY and CDR2 FYNNEI. CDR3 protein: CASRGLVSGADTQYF. The CDR3, as DNA: TGTGCCAGCAGGGGCCTCGTGAGTGGGGCAGATACGCAGTATTTT.

The chain employs TRBV5-1 and TRBJ2-7; D not certain. CDR3 length equals 13 residues. V gave up 0 bases and J gave up 7 bases, with 11 bases separating them. Germline-derived CDR1 and CDR2 are SGHRS and YFSETQ. The DNA of the CDR3 is TGCGCCAGCAGCTTGGAACCCGAGTGGGAGCAGTACTTC. Translating it yields CASSLEPEWEQYF.

This clonotype was picked up one time. This chain connects TRBV7-6 to TRBJ2-5, with D uncertain. The CDR3 runs to 14 residues. Trimming left V 2 bases short and J 5 bases short, with 12 bases between. CDR1 and CDR2 from the germline V gene are SGHVS and FNYEAQ. CDR3 in DNA: TGTGCCAGCAGCTTAAGGGTATCAAGTGAGACCCAGTACTTC. Residues: CASSLRVSSETQYF.

This clonotype has just a few counts. The chain links TRBV20-1 to TRBJ1-1; D is unclear. The CDR3 runs 13 residues. Germline values: CDR1 DFQATT, CDR2 SNEGSKA (reference sequence). Trimming removed 6 bases from V and 0 bases from J, with 11 bases in between. The CDR3 is CSAPGSLNTEAFF. The CDR3, as DNA: TGCAGTGCCCCCGGGTCTTTGAACACTGAAGCTTTCTTT.

This clonotype was seen once. The chain combines TRBV7-2 with TRBJ2-4, with TRBD2 matching over 9 bases. The closer fit of TRBJ2-7 to the DNA end suggests the J call may be wrong. The CDR3 spans 15 residues. Germline V lookup: CDR1 SGHTA, CDR2 FQGNSA. DNA of the CDR3: TGTGCCAGCAGCACCGCCGGGCTAGCGGGACGCGAGCAGTACTTC. It codes for CASSTAGLAGREQYF.

The chain uses TRBV29-1 and TRBJ2-3; 12 bases agree with TRBD2. The V and J ends lost 6 bases and 4 bases, in that order; junction bases with no gene match: 5. The CDR3 totals 14 residues. Germline V gene sequence: CDR1 SQVTM, CDR2 ANQGSEA. The CDR3 sequence: CSVSTSGGPDTQYF. CDR3 nucleotide sequence: TGCAGCGTGAGCACTAGCGGGGGGCCAGATACGCAGTATTTT.

The sample holds many counts of this clonotype. This sequence joins TRBV6-5 and TRBJ1-1, with D possibly matching TRBD1 (5 bases). Between the trimmed V and J ends, which lost 0 bases and 1 base, there was a span of 6 bases. The CDR3 spans 14 residues. CDR1 MNHEY and CDR2 SVGAGI come from the germline V gene. The CDR3: CASSYSRGNTEAFF. DNA of the CDR3: TGTGCCAGCAGTTACTCGAGGGGGAACACTGAAGCTTTCTTT.

This clonotype appeared many times. The chain couples TRBV7-9 to TRBJ2-5; D possibly corresponds to TRBD1 (6 bases). CDR3 length: 14 amino acids. The ends were cut back, 5 bases at V and 3 bases at J, with 13 bases in the middle. Germline CDR1 SEHNR, CDR2 FQNEAQ (reference sequence). The CDR3 loop reads CASSPLDRKETQYF. DNA of the CDR3: TGTGCCAGCAGCCCCTTGGACAGAAAAGAGACCCAGTACTTC.

The V and J genes are TRBV7-2 and TRBJ2-3, with 7 nucleotides matching TRBD2. The CDR3 has 14 amino acids. CDR1 SGHTA and CDR2 FQGNSA come from the germline V gene. V lost 4 bases to trimming and J lost 6 bases; unmatched junction nucleotides: 7. CDR3 sequence (DNA): TGTGCCAGCAGCTCGGGATCAGCGGGGGATACGCAGTATTTT. Its protein product is CASSSGSAGDTQYF.

The V and J genes are TRBV7-2 and TRBJ2-3; possibly TRBD1 or TRBD2 for D (6 bases each). The CDR3 has 15 amino acids. Germline loops: CDR1 SGHTA, CDR2 FQGNSA. V was shortened by 4 bases and J by 7 bases, with 18 bases between the two germline ends. The chain's CDR3 is CASSSLGGLQNTQYF. The CDR3 DNA reads TGTGCCAGCAGCTCTCTGGGGGGCCTGCAAAATACGCAGTATTTT.

In DNA form, the CDR3 reads TGTGCCACCAGCAGGGCTCTAGGGCAGTCCGACTTCGACTATGGCTACACCTTC. Encoded protein: CATSRALGQSDFDYGYTF. V gene TRBV15 combines with J gene TRBJ1-2, with D hard to call. The CDR3 runs 18 residues. Deletions cut 3 bases from V and 3 bases from J, with 23 bases between. Looked up from germline, CDR1 is LNHNV and CDR2 is YYDKDF (reference sequence).

The chain is built from TRBV5-1 and TRBJ2-5; weak D call: TRBD2 (5 bases). The CDR3 covers 15 residues. CDR1 is SGHRS, CDR2 YFSETQ, per germline. Trimming shortened V by 0 bases and J by 0 bases, and 9 bases separated the two germline ends. This chain's CDR3 is CASSLAGIDQETQYF. The CDR3 DNA reads as TGCGCCAGCAGCTTGGCCGGGATCGACCAAGAGACCCAGTACTTC.

The chain joins TRBV5-1 to TRBJ2-4; 7 positions agree with TRBD2. CDR3 size: 16 residues. Unmatched junction bases numbered 7, after V lost 0 bases and J lost 4 bases. Germline V gives CDR1 SGHRS, CDR2 YFSETQ. The CDR3 is CASSLDAQRGKNIQYF. CDR3 DNA: TGCGCCAGCAGCTTGGATGCTCAGCGGGGAAAAAACATTCAGTACTTC.

The DNA for the CDR3 is TGTGCCAGCAGAACCGGGACTAGCGGCGGATTGAGCGCAGATACGCAGTATTTT. Amino acids: CASRTGTSGGLSADTQYF. This sequence joins TRBV12-3 or TRBV12-4 and TRBJ2-3; 11 bases align to TRBD2. Trimming at V came to 6 bases and at J to 4 bases, leaving 15 bases not matched to a gene. The CDR3 totals 18 residues.

This clonotype appeared a few times. The chain joins TRBV7-2 to TRBJ1-2; the D gene is possibly TRBD1 (6 bases). V shed 5 bases and J shed 4 bases, with 14 bases lying between them. Germline V lookup: CDR1 SGHTA, CDR2 FQGNSA. This CDR3 contains 14 residues. The CDR3 sequence is CASSPKGDTYGYTF. CDR3 coding DNA: TGTGCCAGCAGCCCAAAAGGGGACACCTATGGCTACACCTTC.

The chain uses TRBV12-3 or TRBV12-4 and TRBJ2-7; D assignment may be TRBD1 or TRBD2 (5 bases each). CDR3 size: 16 residues. Trimming took off 5 bases at V and 3 bases at J, with 20 bases between the two ends. In nucleotides, the CDR3 is TGTGCCAGCAGTACGTCCGACGGGACCTGGGGCTACGAGCAGTACTTC. Its protein is CASSTSDGTWGYEQYF.